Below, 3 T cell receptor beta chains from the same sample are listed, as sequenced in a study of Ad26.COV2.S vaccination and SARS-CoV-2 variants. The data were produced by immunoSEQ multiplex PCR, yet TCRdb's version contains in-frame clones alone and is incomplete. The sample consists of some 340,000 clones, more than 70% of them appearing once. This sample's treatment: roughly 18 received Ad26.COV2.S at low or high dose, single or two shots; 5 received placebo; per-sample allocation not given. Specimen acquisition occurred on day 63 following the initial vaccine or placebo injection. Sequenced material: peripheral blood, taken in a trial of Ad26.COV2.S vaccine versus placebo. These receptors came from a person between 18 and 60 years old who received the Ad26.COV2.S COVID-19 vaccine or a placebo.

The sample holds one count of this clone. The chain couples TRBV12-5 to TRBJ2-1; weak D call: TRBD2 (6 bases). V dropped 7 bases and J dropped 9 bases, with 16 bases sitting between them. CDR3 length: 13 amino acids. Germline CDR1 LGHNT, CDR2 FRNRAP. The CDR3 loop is CASAPPREIEQFF. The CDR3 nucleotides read TGTGCTAGTGCCCCGCCCCGGGAGATTGAGCAGTTCTTC.

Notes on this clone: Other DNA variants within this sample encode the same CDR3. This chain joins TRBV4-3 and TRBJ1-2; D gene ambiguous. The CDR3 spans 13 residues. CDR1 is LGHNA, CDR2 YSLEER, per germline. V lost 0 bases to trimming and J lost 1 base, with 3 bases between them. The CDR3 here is CASSQDHNYGYTF. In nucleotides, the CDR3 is TGCGCCAGCAGCCAAGATCATAACTATGGCTACACCTTC.

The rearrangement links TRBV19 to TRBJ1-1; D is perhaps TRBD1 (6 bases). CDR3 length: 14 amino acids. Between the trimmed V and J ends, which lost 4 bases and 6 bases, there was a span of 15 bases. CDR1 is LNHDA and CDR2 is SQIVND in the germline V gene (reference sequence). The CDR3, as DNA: TGTGCCAGTAGTACAGGGGTAGTGCATGCTGAAGCTTTCTTT. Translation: CASSTGVVHAEAFF.